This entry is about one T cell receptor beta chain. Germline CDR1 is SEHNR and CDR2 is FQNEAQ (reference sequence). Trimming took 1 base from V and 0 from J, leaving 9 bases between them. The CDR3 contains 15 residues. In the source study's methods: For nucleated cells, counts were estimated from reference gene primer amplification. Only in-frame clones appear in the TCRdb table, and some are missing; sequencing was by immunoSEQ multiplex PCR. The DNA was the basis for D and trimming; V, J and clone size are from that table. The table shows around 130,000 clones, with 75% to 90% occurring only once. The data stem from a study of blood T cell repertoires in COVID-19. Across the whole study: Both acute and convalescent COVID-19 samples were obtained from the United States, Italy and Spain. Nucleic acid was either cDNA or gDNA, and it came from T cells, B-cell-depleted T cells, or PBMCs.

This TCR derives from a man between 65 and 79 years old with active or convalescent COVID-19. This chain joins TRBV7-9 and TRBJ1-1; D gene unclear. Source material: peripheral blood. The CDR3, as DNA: TGTGCCAGCAGCTTAGTCGTTACTGTGAACACTGAAGCTTTCTTT. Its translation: CASSLVVTVNTEAFF. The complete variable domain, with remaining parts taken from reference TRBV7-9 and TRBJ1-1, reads DTGVSQNPRHKITKRGQNVTFRCDPISEHNRLYWYRQTLGQGPEFLTYFQNEAQLEKSRLLSDRFSAERPKGSFSTLEIQRTEQGDSAMYLCASSLVVTVNTEAFFGQGTRLTVV.